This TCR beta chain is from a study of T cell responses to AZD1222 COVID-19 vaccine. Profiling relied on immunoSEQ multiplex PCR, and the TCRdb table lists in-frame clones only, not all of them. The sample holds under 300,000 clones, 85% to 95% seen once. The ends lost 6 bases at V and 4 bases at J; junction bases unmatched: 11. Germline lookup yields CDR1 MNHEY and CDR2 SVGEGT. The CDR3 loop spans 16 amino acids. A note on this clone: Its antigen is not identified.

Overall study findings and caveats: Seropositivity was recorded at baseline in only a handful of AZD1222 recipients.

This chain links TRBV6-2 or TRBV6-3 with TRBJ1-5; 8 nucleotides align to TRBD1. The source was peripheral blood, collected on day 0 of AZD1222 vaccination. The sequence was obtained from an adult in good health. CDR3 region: CASSPRRTGRNQPQHF. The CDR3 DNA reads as TGTGCCAGCAGCCCTAGAAGGACAGGGAGGAATCAGCCCCAGCATTTT.